This TCR beta chain was observed in a study of spatial heterogeneity in lung cancer. The length of the CDR3 is 12 residues. Germline-derived CDR1 and CDR2 are SGHDT and YYEEEE. Trimming left V 4 bases short and J 4 bases short, with 9 bases between. Time point of the sample: sample taken at primary tumor resection. Tumor, nontumor lung or frozen PBMC supplied whole RNA that was sequenced unsorted. Using its own MiXCR run on the 5' RACE reads, TCRdb lists one record per CDR3 protein. The sample carries 4,500 to 5,000 distinct CDR3 sequences, 8.4% recorded once. Study findings and constraints: In tumors, expanded intratumoral alpha and beta TCR counts tracked mutation counts.

By its share, this clonotype is medium-sized (0.01 to 0.1%). Its antigen is unknown. The source material was lung tumor tissue, sampled at surgery. This sequence joins TRBV5-6 and TRBJ2-7, with D perhaps matching TRBD1 (5 bases). This clonotype was sampled from a female donor with early-stage non-small cell lung cancer. DNA of the CDR3: TGTGCCAGCAGCGGGGCGGCTTACGAGCAGTACTTC. Translated, it gives CASSGAAYEQYF.